These T cell receptor beta chains were read from a single sample in a study of blood T cell repertoires in COVID-19. Some clones are missing from TCRdb's copy, which holds only in-frame ones; the method was immunoSEQ multiplex PCR. The top ten hold roughly 2.8% of the sample, which has under 250,000 clones, approximately 81% seen once. Sequenced input: peripheral blood. These TCRs come from a man aged 50 or older who had recovered from COVID-19. Both conserved end residues are part of each CDR3. D genes are given only for firm matches. Expanded clones are given a class, and other clones once, few, many or no size at all.

>TRBV15|TRBJ2-3|-|-
TGTGCCACCACCGGCGGGGGCGCATCAGATACGCAGTATTTT
CATTGGGASDTQYF
>TRBV28|TRBJ2-3|-|once
TGTGCCAGCAGACTCACAGATACGCAGTATTTT
CASRLTDTQYF
>TRBV27|TRBJ1-1|-|-
TGTGCCAGCAGTTTATCGGGGAGAAGAAACACTGAAGCTTTCTTT
CASSLSGRRNTEAFF
>TRBV5-1|TRBJ2-7|TRBD1|-
TGCGCCAGCAGCTCGGGACAGGGGGCGGTCGTCTACGAGCAGTACTTC
CASSSGQGAVVYEQYF
>TRBV6-5|TRBJ2-1|TRBD1|-
TGTGCCACCCGAAGGACAGGGCCTGATGAGCAGTTCTTC
CATRRTGPDEQFF
>TRBV25-1|TRBJ1-2|TRBD1|-
TGTGCCAGCAGTGTTACAGGGGAAGGCTACACCTTC
CASSVTGEGYTF
>TRBV27|TRBJ2-4|-|-
TGTGCCAGCAGTCCTTCATCCCGGGACTCCTTTAGCAATCAGTACTTC
CASSPSSRDSFSNQYF
>TRBV3-1/TRBV3-2|TRBJ2-2|-|-
TGTGCCAGCAGCCAACTGGCTTCGACCGGGGAGCTGTTTTTT
CASSQLASTGELFF
>TRBV19|TRBJ1-1|-|-
TGTGCCAGTAGTATTAATCTGGGGAGTGTCGCTTTCTTT
CASSINLGSVAFF
>TRBV28|TRBJ1-5|TRBD1|-
TGTGCCAGCAAACCGGACAGGGGCGGTAGAAAGCCCCAGCATTTT
CASKPDRGGRKPQHF
>TRBV27|TRBJ2-7|-|-
TGTGCCAGCAGTCGGAGAAACTCCTACGAGCAGTACTTC
CASSRRNSYEQYF
>TRBV27|TRBJ1-6|TRBD1|few
TGTGCCAGCAGTTCTCCCGGGACAGGACCTAATTCACCCCTCCACTTT
CASSSPGTGPNSPLHF
>TRBV6-5|TRBJ2-1|-|-
TGTGCCAGCAGTTACCGGGACAAAACTTACAATGAGCAGTTCTTC
CASSYRDKTYNEQFF
>TRBV20-1|TRBJ1-2|-|-
TGCAGTGCCACATCTAACTATGGCTACACCTTC
CSATSNYGYTF
>TRBV7-9|TRBJ2-5|-|once
TGTGCCAGCAGCTTGGAGGGGTTCGAGACCCAGTACTTC
CASSLEGFETQYF
>TRBV5-1|TRBJ1-1|-|-
TGCGCCAGCAGCCGGGACAACATGAACACTGAAGCTTTCTTT
CASSRDNMNTEAFF
>TRBV11-3|TRBJ2-1|TRBD2|-
TGTGCCAGCAGCCCAAGCGGGAGACGTGATGAGCAGTTCTTC
CASSPSGRRDEQFF
>TRBV28|TRBJ2-7|-|-
TGTGCCAGCAGTTTAAATAGGGCCGGAGGGTCCTACGAGCAGTACTTC
CASSLNRAGGSYEQYF
>TRBV7-6|TRBJ2-7|TRBD2|-
TGTGCCAGCAGCTTACGGCCCGGGGGACCAGCGGGAGGATTTCGGTACGAGCAGTACTTC
CASSLRPGGPAGGFRYEQYF
>TRBV18|TRBJ1-2|-|-
TGTGCCAGCTCACCCCGCCCAGTTGGCTACACCTTC
CASSPRPVGYTF
>TRBV6-5|TRBJ2-5|-|-
TGTGCCAGCAGTTACGATCAGGGGGGGACCCAGTACTTC
CASSYDQGGTQYF
>TRBV27|TRBJ2-6|-|once
TGTGCCAGCAGTCCCAGGGTGACTGGGGCCAACGTCCTGACTTTC
CASSPRVTGANVLTF
>TRBV6-5|TRBJ2-2|TRBD1|once
TGTGCCAGCAAACACGACAGGGGCACCGGGGAGCTGTTTTTT
CASKHDRGTGELFF
>TRBV2|TRBJ2-2|TRBD1|-
TGTGCCAGCAGGGACAGGTTTATCAATTCGAACACCGGGGAGCTGTTTTTT
CASRDRFINSNTGELFF
>TRBV29-1|TRBJ2-2|-|-
TGCAGCGTTCGACAGGGAGGGAACACCGGGGAGCTGTTTTTT
CSVRQGGNTGELFF
>TRBV30|TRBJ1-2|-|-
TGTGCCTGGAGTGTAGTAGGCGACATTGGCTACACCTTC
CAWSVVGDIGYTF
>TRBV27|TRBJ2-2|TRBD2|-
TGTGCCAGCAGTTTGGGTATCGGGGGAGGGCCGTCCGGGGAGCTGTTTTTT
CASSLGIGGGPSGELFF
>TRBV6-5|TRBJ2-1|-|-
TGTGCCAGCAGTTCCCAGGGCGGGACCTCCTACAATGAGCAGTTCTTC
CASSSQGGTSYNEQFF
>TRBV4-1|TRBJ2-1|TRBD1|once
TGCGCCAGCAGCCAAGATCGTAGGCAGGGGGCCGCCAATGAGCAGTTCTTC
CASSQDRRQGAANEQFF
>TRBV27|TRBJ2-7|TRBD2|-
TGTGCCAGCAGTTTTCGGACTAGCGGGATCAGCGAGCAGTACTTC
CASSFRTSGISEQYF